The clone carrying this TCR beta chain was observed many times. Amplification of TCR beta CDR3 regions used RNA as the template. The TCR CDR3 first-round RT-PCR relied on the HTBI primer set. One entry per CDR3 protein results from TCRdb running MiXCR on the multiplex PCR reads. The table shows around 350,000 distinct CDR3 sequences, with 15% to 20% occurring only once. Newly diagnosed patients aged 18 to 65 had hyperthyroidism of under 2 months' duration. The entry originates in a study of T cells in Graves' hyperthyroidism and ophthalmopathy. Study overall: At initial diagnosis, before any treatment had begun, peripheral blood was obtained.

V lost 6 bases and J lost 5; bases outside the gene matches: 8. Germline V CDR1 and CDR2: MDHEN, SYDVKM. The CDR3 sequence is 14 residues long. The sample comprised blood. The TCR comes from a woman aged 18-30 years with Graves' hyperthyroidism. The chain is built from TRBV28 and TRBJ2-5; 8 nucleotides agree with TRBD1. Here the CDR3 reads CASRKARQGETQYF. The CDR3 DNA reads as TGTGCCAGCAGGAAAGCCCGACAGGGGGAGACCCAGTACTTC.